This T cell receptor beta chain was recorded in a study of cytomegalovirus exposure and HLA in healthy donors (dated by TCRdb to between 2016 and 2019). Concerning the study at large: An earlier analysis of about 530 of the donors reported around 280 Gb of sequence data and around 100 million unique TCR beta sequences obtained from about 180 million T cells. Approximately 300 gigabases of sequencing data and 91 million or so unique TCR sequences made up an early release that covered fewer than 650 HLA-typed donors. The genetic ancestry cluster associated with self-reported Caucasian donors included 80% to 90% of the roughly 400 genotyped donors. The aim of the study was to test whether cataloging public T cell receptors could identify signatures of past pathogen exposure. The study used immunosequencing to profile the T cell repertoires of around 600 subjects and linked those repertoires to cytomegalovirus serostatus. In addition to the first cohort of 650 to 800 subjects, a separate validation cohort of 130 or so different subjects was used. To predict cytomegalovirus infection status, the study combined high-throughput TCR immunosequencing, statistical association of individual TCRs with disease status, and machine learning. A later analysis re-analyzed previously published TCR beta repertoires from roughly 630 donors and added high-resolution HLA genotyping to study TCR occurrence patterns. The later analysis used no new phenotypic data to find candidate immune exposures, relying instead on TCR beta sequences and their occurrence across donors. An earlier analysis of roughly 580 of the donors used high-throughput TCR beta sequencing to judge whether each TCR beta V gene segment behaved as functional or pseudogenic. Alongside the repertoire data, information on donor age, sex, ethnicity and CMV serostatus was compiled. A later genetic analysis used genome-wide SNP genotypes for about 55% of the 666 donors, treating that subset as a discovery cohort. Every discovery cohort repertoire had been produced on one sequencing platform. HLA typing included class I and class II loci at four-digit resolution. Typing coverage varied by locus: 629-630 donors for A, B, C, DRB1 and DQB1; roughly 520 for DQA1; around 570 for DPA1; some 470 for DPB1. Four or five DR-DQ haplotypes were treated as single units for association and clustering because of strong linkage in the cohort. On average, about 200,000 unique TCR beta nucleotide sequences were sequenced per donor among a few hundred genotyped donors of the cohort, with around 19% of those sequences being non-productive. What the study reported, not specific to this receptor: The 87-base-pair reads could not distinguish some IMGT-functional V segments, including TRBV6-2 and TRBV6-3, so those segments were excluded. An earlier analysis of approximately 570 of the donors showed that most TCR beta V segments appeared in productive rearrangements either about 90% or about 30% of the time, which broadly matched IMGT annotations. An association between a missense DCLRE1C variant and V-gene and J-gene trimming of TCR beta chains was found in a later genetic analysis and replicated in an independent cohort. According to a later analysis, parvovirus B19, influenza, CMV and Epstein-Barr virus appeared linked to several top co-occurrence clusters. At a false discovery rate of 0.05, a later analysis linked fewer than 20,000 TCR beta sequences to specific HLA alleles. A further reported finding was that TCR beta sequences accurately predicted the HLA-A and HLA-B alleles for most subjects in the first cohort. Because counts were too low, 15 to 20 rarely observed V segments, including chromosome 9 orphons, were left out of the earlier analysis of some 600 of the donors. A later analysis found that TCR association rates varied across HLA loci, with DRB1 alleles showing the most associated TCRs and HLA-C alleles the fewest. A later genetic analysis reported fewer N-insertions in productive TCRs among donors in an Asian-associated ancestry cluster than the approximately 670-donor mean. Only TCR beta chains were sequenced in this cohort, and the absence of alpha or paired-chain data limited detectable features. Presence/absence analyses assumed roughly uniform sequencing depth across donors, an assumption that may not hold. In vitro tests confirmed that three of the cytomegalovirus-associated TCR beta chains recognize cytomegalovirus antigens. Most TCR sequences were observed very rarely across donors, whereas some public TCRs were present in many individuals. Linkage disequilibrium might explain the correlated functional status among segregating V segments, but an unknown experimental factor could not be excluded. A later analysis found that HLA-associated TCR beta chains were more clonally expanded and had lower generation probabilities than equally common non-associated chains. Most CMV-associated TCR beta chains appeared to be HLA-restricted in a later analysis, and the HLA associations seemed to be driven largely by CMV exposure. Assigning TCR associations to individual alleles was difficult when HLA alleles, especially DR and DQ, strongly co-occurred. The classifier was reported to diagnose cytomegalovirus status with high specificity and sensitivity in both the original cohort and the validation cohort. HLA typing was unavailable for some donors at each locus, so association tests used only the typed subset. The only immune exposure information available for the cohort was CMV serostatus. The study listed 164 TCR beta chains as associated with cytomegalovirus. It was suggested by the authors that the approach could potentially be generalized to other disease states and immunological phenotypes. A cluster of highly shared sequence variants was judged likely to represent a technical artifact of the sequencing pipeline.

The cohort was made up of approximately 670 healthy bone marrow donors. At the time of sampling, all cohort members were nominally healthy, though unrecorded immune exposures were likely present. The donor was CMV seropositive and was included in the group of around 300 seropositive cohort members. Each donor provided a peripheral blood sample, and peripheral blood mononuclear cells were used for TCR beta sequencing. Genomic DNA extraction from the blood cell samples was performed with the Qiagen DNeasy Blood Extraction Kit. The CDR3 holds 11 amino acids from the cysteine to the phenylalanine. Only the CDR3 DNA is retained, 33 bases long and in frame from the first base. CDR1 and CDR2 (SGHDT, YYEEEE) derive from the germline V gene. At the junction V is shortened by 3 bases and J by 4 bases, with 5 bases in between. Preparation of the library involved the immunoSEQ multiplex PCR assay. A mixture of 60 forward primers for TCR Vbeta segments and 13 reverse primers for TCR Jbeta segments was used in the multiplex PCR. Amplification of the CDR3 region of rearranged TCR beta genes was performed with a multiplex PCR assay on genomic DNA. Amplified TCR beta libraries were sequenced as 87-base-pair reads on the Illumina HiSeq System. As for the original processing: A later analysis tallied 75 million to 95 million unique TCR beta chains across the 666 repertoires, and approximately 12 million of those chains were shared by two or more donors. A nearest-neighbor algorithm error-corrected the raw reads and collapsed the reads into unique sequences, merging closely related sequences to remove PCR and sequencing errors. CDR3 sequences were aligned to IMGT reference sequences to assign V, D and J gene segments. For a sequence to be retained, a match of at least six nucleotides to both a V gene segment and a J gene segment was required. A rearrangement was called productive if the CDR3 had no stop codons and remained in frame with V and J, and every other rearrangement was called non-productive. CDR3 was defined according to IMGT convention as the region running from the second conserved V-encoded cysteine to the conserved J-encoded phenylalanine. The earlier analysis of about 590 of the donors excluded sequences that lacked an unambiguous match to a single V gene segment. In an earlier analysis of 587 of the donors, a V segment was called functional when productive rearrangements were above 56.7%, and segregating when the standard deviation between donors exceeded 5%. A statistical classification framework was developed to diagnose cytomegalovirus status using the catalog of TCR beta chain sequences. In a later analysis, V and J genes were assigned by comparing TCR nucleotide sequences against IMGT/GENE-DB human TR gene sequences. The TCRdist pipeline was used in a later analysis to assign CDR3 sequences and most-parsimonious VDJ recombination scenarios. In a later analysis, every TCR beta chain was defined by the combination of its CDR3 amino acid sequence and its V-gene family, and reads without a unique V-gene family were dropped. To address suspected cross-contamination and a sequencing artifact, a later analysis removed 592 highly shared, low-generation-probability nucleotide sequences. In a later analysis, a clonal expansion index was calculated for each public chain from normalized within-repertoire ranks of inferred template counts. Generation probabilities in a later analysis came from a VDJ recombination model fitted to out-of-frame rearrangements, and those results were checked against IGoR. In a later analysis, TCR-TCR, TCR-HLA and TCR-CMV co-occurrence was scored with hypergeometric tests, and a repertoire-size bias correction was applied to TCR pairs. A later analysis estimated false discovery rates by permuting HLA or CMV assignments 20 times. In a later analysis, co-occurring TCRs were grouped using DBSCAN, and TCRdist sequence similarity was added for clustering within HLA-allele-positive subsets. Repertoires with fewer than 30,000 or more than 120,000 public chains were left out of co-occurrence clustering, as were four to six repertoires with anomalous nucleotide sharing. Entries here come from immuneACCESS through TCRdb and include only in-frame sequences with V and J called. Some clones fail to appear in such tables; in the studies checked, an unresolved V gene covers under half of the shortfall, and the cause of the remainder is unknown. The V and J calls and clone size come from that table; D and trimming were worked out from the DNA. Counted in this sample were 66,000 or so clones; about 90% of them appeared once. Approximately 1.4% of the sample belongs to the ten largest clones.

As to this clone: Its antigen is currently not known. Qualities for individual bases were not recorded, and no much larger clone is one base off.

Recombination joined TRBV5-6 with TRBJ2-7; no D segment can be confidently identified. This sequence was found in a man aged 25 to 40 in good health and CMV-seropositive. The sequenced material came from PBMCs. The DNA sequence is as follows: TGTGCCAGCAGCTCTTTATACGAGCAGTACTTC. Translation gives CASSSLYEQYF.